These T cell receptor beta chains were read from a single sample in a study of cytomegalovirus exposure and HLA in healthy donors. Profiled with immunoSEQ multiplex PCR; TCRdb holds only in-frame clones, not every one. The table shows fewer than 85,000 clones, with about two thirds occurring only once. Material for sequencing was PBMCs. The source of these receptors is a woman in her thirties or forties in good health and CMV-seropositive. CDR3s include the opening cysteine and the closing phenylalanine or tryptophan. D genes are given only for firm matches. Clone size is shown for a subset of rows, as once, few, many or a class of expanded clone.

j_call	d_call	v_call	clone_size	cdr3_nt	cdr3_aa
TRBJ2-5	TRBD1	TRBV5-1	-	TGCGCCAGCAGCTTGACAGGGGGCTTTCGAGAGACCCAGTACTTC	CASSLTGGFRETQYF
TRBJ2-1	-	TRBV7-3	-	TGTGCCAGCAGCCCCCCAGGGGTAGATGAGCAGTTCTTC	CASSPPGVDEQFF
TRBJ2-7	-	TRBV20-1	-	TGCAGTGCTAGATCCCAACTCGAGCAGTACTTC	CSARSQLEQYF
TRBJ1-1	-	TRBV19	-	TGTGCCAGTAGTATAGGGGGAGGAGTTGAAGCTTTCTTT	CASSIGGGVEAFF
TRBJ1-1	-	TRBV7-2	few	TGTGCCAGCAGCCGTCAGGGCCGGGCCACTGAAGCTTTCTTT	CASSRQGRATEAFF
TRBJ2-1	-	TRBV12-5	-	TGTGCTAGTGGTTTGGGCGACAGGGACTATGAGCAGTTCTTC	CASGLGDRDYEQFF
TRBJ1-1	-	TRBV4-1	-	TGCGCCAGCAGCCAAGGGAGGTTGAACACTGAAGCTTTCTTT	CASSQGRLNTEAFF
TRBJ2-5	TRBD1	TRBV5-1	-	TGCGCCAGCAGCTGGGGGGACAGGGGCCAGGGAGAGACCCAGTACTTC	CASSWGDRGQGETQYF
TRBJ1-2	TRBD1	TRBV5-1	-	TGCGCCAGCAGCTCGGAGGGACCACAGGGGGTAGATGGCTACACCTTC	CASSSEGPQGVDGYTF
TRBJ1-2	-	TRBV21-1	-	TGTGCCAGCAGACCCCGGTTCCGGGACAGGGGTCCCCTCAACTATGGCTACACCTTC	CASRPRFRDRGPLNYGYTF
TRBJ2-7	TRBD1	TRBV4-2	-	TGTGCCAGCAGCCAAGCTGACAGGGACTCCTACGAGCAGTACTTC	CASSQADRDSYEQYF